This entry lists 14 T cell receptor beta chains sequenced from one sample in a study of T-cell reconstitution after alpha-beta-depleted transplantation in children (dated by TCRdb to the mid-2010s). The library was made by PCR. TCRdb shows the sequencer as Illumina HiSeq 2500. TCR libraries were prepared with molecular barcoding, using unique molecular identifiers to normalize TCRbeta repertoire quantification. TCRdb reanalyzed the raw reads on its own, using fastp at Q25 for trimming and MiXCR for clone calling, and kept in-frame beta chains. When rows share a CDR3 protein, they turn into one entry using the most common DNA and genes. For this sample the table gives hundreds of thousands of distinct CDR3 sequences, of which 13% were detected only once. Of the sample, around 0.8% falls within the top ten clones. The meaning of the sample's treatment or condition label: allogeneic hematopoietic cell transplantation with graft depleted of TCRalphabeta T cells and CD19 B cells.

The sample consisted of PBMCs, taken before TCRalphabeta/CD19-depleted stem cell transplant. The receptors derive from a girl aged 2-15 years with congenital amegakaryocytic thrombocytopenia, due to receive a stem cell transplant.

This clonotype came up many times. This sequence joins TRBV9 and TRBJ2-1, with D possibly being TRBD2 (6 bases). V lost 4 bases and J 7 bases, leaving 15 bases between the germline ends. Germline V gene data show CDR1 as SGDLS and CDR2 as YYNGEE. The CDR3 loop spans 14 amino acids. CDR3: CASSPPLATNEQFF. The CDR3 nucleotides are TGTGCCAGCAGCCCCCCTCTAGCGACGAATGAGCAGTTCTTC.

In its sample, this clonotype was seen many times. The V and J genes are TRBV20-1 and TRBJ1-6, with D possibly being TRBD1 (5 bases). V was trimmed by 5 bases and J by 5 bases, leaving 13 bases between them. Germline V lookup: CDR1 DFQATT, CDR2 SNEGSKA (reference sequence). The CDR3 is 14 residues long. The CDR3 DNA reads TGCAGTGCTCATTCAGGGACCGATAATTCACCCCTCCACTTT. It codes for CSAHSGTDNSPLHF.

This clonotype was observed at least ten times. The chain uses TRBV12-3 or TRBV12-4 and TRBJ2-1; 7 nucleotides align to TRBD2. V was clipped by 6 bases and J by 4 bases; unmatched bases: 12. The CDR3 runs 16 residues. The CDR3 coding sequence is TGTGCCAGCAGCCTAGGACTAGTCGGGCCGTACAATGAGCAGTTCTTC. Residues: CASSLGLVGPYNEQFF.

This clonotype was seen a few times. CDR3 loop: CASSSQSSGSGTGELFF. In DNA form, the CDR3 reads TGTGCCAGCAGTTCTCAATCTAGCGGGAGTGGTACCGGGGAGCTGTTTTTT. V gene TRBV6-5 combines with J gene TRBJ2-2; 10 positions match TRBD2. This CDR3 spans 17 amino acids. With 4 bases clipped from V and 5 bases from J, the junction kept 10 bases outside the gene matches. Germline-derived CDR1 and CDR2 are MNHEY and SVGAGI.

This clonotype was detected many times. V and J are TRBV20-1 and TRBJ2-3; 8 nucleotides match TRBD2. The CDR3 runs 15 residues. Per the germline V gene, CDR1 is DFQATT and CDR2 is SNEGSKA (reference sequence). V gave up 0 bases and J gave up 5 bases; unmatched junction bases: 7. Written as DNA, the CDR3 is TGCAGTGCTAGAGACCCCGGGAGGGCCAAAGATACGCAGTATTTT. Residues: CSARDPGRAKDTQYF.

V usage is TRBV12-3 or TRBV12-4 and J usage is TRBJ2-7; D ambiguous. The V end was cut by 5 bases, the J end by 7 bases, with 12 bases between. The CDR3 has 12 residues. CDR3 nucleotides: TGTGCCAGCAGTAGACTGGTTGAGGAGCAGTACTTC. Translating it yields CASSRLVEEQYF.

The chain employs TRBV5-1 and TRBJ2-5, with TRBD2 matching over 10 bases. The CDR3 sequence is 16 residues long. J was trimmed by 6 bases and V by 0 bases; bases with no gene match: 8. Germline V gene lookup returns CDR1 SGHRS and CDR2 YFSETQ. The DNA of the CDR3 is TGCGCCAGCAGCTTGGGTACTAGCGGGACAGTGAAGACCCAGTACTTC. It yields the protein CASSLGTSGTVKTQYF.

This clonotype was picked up many times. The genes are TRBV6-5 and TRBJ1-6; D gene ambiguous. Trimming removed 4 bases at V and 8 bases at J, with 12 bases between. The CDR3 totals 14 residues. The germline gives CDR1 MNHEY, CDR2 SVGAGI. The CDR3 DNA is TGTGCCAGCAGTTCTGGGAGTAAGGATTCACCCCTCCACTTT. Its protein product is CASSSGSKDSPLHF.

This clonotype was recorded at least ten times. V usage is TRBV5-1 and J usage is TRBJ2-1, with 7 bases that match TRBD1. V lost 4 bases, J lost 3 bases, and 13 bases stayed unmatched. Germline assignment: CDR1 SGHRS and CDR2 YFSETQ. The CDR3 loop spans 17 amino acids. The CDR3 region is CASSPNGGQEDYNEQFF. CDR3 sequence (DNA): TGCGCCAGCAGCCCCAATGGCGGACAGGAGGACTACAATGAGCAGTTCTTC. The whole variable domain, filled in from reference TRBV5-1 and TRBJ2-1, reads KAGVTQTPRYLIKTRGQQVTLSCSPISGHRSVSWYQQTPGQGLQFLFEYFSETQRNKGNFPGRFSGRQFSNSRSEMNVSTLELGDSALYLCASSPNGGQEDYNEQFFGPGTRLTVL.

This chain connects TRBV7-8 to TRBJ2-1; 8 nucleotides line up with TRBD1. The CDR3 consists of 16 residues. The V gene end was trimmed by 4 bases and the J gene end by 1 base; junction bases not matched to a gene: 6. In germline, CDR1 is SGHVS, CDR2 FQNEAQ. In nucleotides, the CDR3 is TGTGCCAGCAGCTCAAACAGGGGGAGGTCCTACAATGAGCAGTTCTTC. Translated, it gives CASSSNRGRSYNEQFF.

This clonotype was seen at least ten times. The chain carries TRBV29-1 and TRBJ2-3, with a possible D match to TRBD2 (5 bases). V was trimmed by 7 bases and J by 0 bases, leaving 14 bases between them. Germline V gene sequence: CDR1 SQVTM, CDR2 ANQGSEA. The CDR3 covers 14 residues. The DNA for the CDR3 is TGCAGCGCCCCGACTAAAGCTAGCACAGATACGCAGTATTTT. This translates into CSAPTKASTDTQYF.

This clonotype appeared many times. The V and J genes are TRBV29-1 and TRBJ2-1; 9 bases align to TRBD2. This CDR3 region has 14 residues. The trim removed 7 bases at V and 8 bases at J, leaving 12 bases unmatched. Germline V CDR1 and CDR2: SQVTM, ANQGSEA. CDR3 sequence: CSGRPGLASYEQFF. Here the CDR3 DNA reads TGCAGCGGCAGACCGGGACTAGCTTCATATGAGCAGTTCTTC.

This clonotype has only a few counts. V and J are TRBV10-3 and TRBJ2-3; possible D gene TRBD2, 5 bases. V lost 3 bases and J 3 bases, leaving 13 bases between the germline ends. CDR1 ENHRY and CDR2 SYGVKD come from the germline V gene. The CDR3 sequence is 15 residues long. The CDR3 DNA reads TGTGCCATCAGTGATGAGGGAAGTGGAACAGATACGCAGTATTTT. It codes for CAISDEGSGTDTQYF.

The rearrangement links TRBV4-1 to TRBJ2-7; the D gene is possibly TRBD2 (6 bases). The CDR3 runs 14 residues. Trimming took off 1 base at V and 1 base at J, with 8 bases between the two ends. Germline assignment: CDR1 MGHRA and CDR2 YSYEKL. CDR3 sequence reads: CASSQGDWSYEQYF. CDR3 DNA sequence: TGCGCCAGCAGCCAAGGGGACTGGTCCTACGAGCAGTACTTC.